Sequencing of this TCR beta chain was carried out in a study of human T cells and chemical hapten exposure. Indicated time point: patch test 3, about 24 weeks after DPC sensitization. Regarding treatment: therapeutic diphenylcyclopropenone sensitization with weekly scalp DPC. The germline V gene encodes CDR1 DFQATT and CDR2 SNEGSKA (reference sequence). Deletions cut 0 bases from V and 4 bases from J, with 21 bases between. This CDR3 spans 17 amino acids. Findings and limits, study-wide: Patch test score showed a positive correlation with PT1 expanded TCR counts. Versus controls, significantly more large CDR3 similarity clusters arose from expanded TCRs.

This clonotype turned up a few times. Its antigen is unknown. How the authors handled the data: Samples had a median of around 91,000 TCRs, ranging roughly 20,000 to 690,600. One entry per CDR3 protein, called by TCRdb with MiXCR from the RACE reads. The V and J calls follow TCRdb's processing rather than the paper's. The sample lists just under 65,000 distinct CDR3 sequences, roughly 9.6% occurring once. The sequences come from whole blood, collected in connection with sensitization to the hapten diphenylcyclopropenone (DPC). The chain links TRBV20-1 to TRBJ1-1, with a weak D call TRBD1 (5 bases). The sequence derives from a woman aged 30 to 39 with alopecia areata. Some clones in this sample may be carry-over from other donors' samples. The CDR3 DNA is TGCAGTGCTAGAGAGGGGCCCGGGCGGGAAAGGGGCACTGAAGCTTTCTTT. Amino acids: CSAREGPGRERGTEAFF.